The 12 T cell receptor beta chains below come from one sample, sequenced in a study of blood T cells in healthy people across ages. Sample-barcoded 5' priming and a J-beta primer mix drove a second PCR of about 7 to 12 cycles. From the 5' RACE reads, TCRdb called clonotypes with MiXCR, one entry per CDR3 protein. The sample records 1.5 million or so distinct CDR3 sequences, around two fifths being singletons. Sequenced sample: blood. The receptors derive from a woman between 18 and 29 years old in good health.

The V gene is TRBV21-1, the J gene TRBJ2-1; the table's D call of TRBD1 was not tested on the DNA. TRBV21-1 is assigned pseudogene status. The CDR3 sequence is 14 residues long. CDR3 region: CASRSPTGNNEQFF. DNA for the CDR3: TGTGCCAGCAGGTCCCCTACGGGTAACAATGAGCAGTTCTTC.

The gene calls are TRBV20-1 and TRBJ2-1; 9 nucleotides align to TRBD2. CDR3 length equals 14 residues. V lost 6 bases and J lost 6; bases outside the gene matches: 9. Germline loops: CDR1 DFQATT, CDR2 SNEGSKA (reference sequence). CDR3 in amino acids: CSAPPRGGRNEQFF. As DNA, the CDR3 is TGCAGTGCCCCCCCGCGGGGGGGCCGCAATGAGCAGTTCTTC.

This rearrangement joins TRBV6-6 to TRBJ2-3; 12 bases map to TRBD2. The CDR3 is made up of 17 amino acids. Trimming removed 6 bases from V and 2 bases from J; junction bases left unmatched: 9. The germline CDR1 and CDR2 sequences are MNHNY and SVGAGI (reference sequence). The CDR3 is CASRSGTSGLHTDTQYF. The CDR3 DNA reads TGTGCCAGCAGATCCGGGACTAGCGGGTTACACACAGATACGCAGTATTTT.

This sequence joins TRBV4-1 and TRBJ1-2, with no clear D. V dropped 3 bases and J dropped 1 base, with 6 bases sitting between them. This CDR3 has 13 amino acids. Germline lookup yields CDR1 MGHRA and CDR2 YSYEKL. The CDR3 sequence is CASSQADNYGYTF. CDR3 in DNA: TGCGCCAGCAGCCAGGCTGATAACTATGGCTACACCTTC.

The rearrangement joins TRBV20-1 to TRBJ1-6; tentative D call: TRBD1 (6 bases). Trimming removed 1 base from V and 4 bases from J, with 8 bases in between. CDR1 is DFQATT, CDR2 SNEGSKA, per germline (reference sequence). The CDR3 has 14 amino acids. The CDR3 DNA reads TGCAGTGCTAGAGGGCAGGGGTATAATTCACCCCTCCACTTT. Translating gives CSARGQGYNSPLHF.

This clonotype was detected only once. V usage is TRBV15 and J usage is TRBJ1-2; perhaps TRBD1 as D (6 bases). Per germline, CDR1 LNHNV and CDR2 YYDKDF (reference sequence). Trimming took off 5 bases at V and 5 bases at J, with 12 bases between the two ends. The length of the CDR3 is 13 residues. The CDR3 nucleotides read TGTGCCACCAGCCCCCAGGACAGATATGGCTACACCTTC. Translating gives CATSPQDRYGYTF. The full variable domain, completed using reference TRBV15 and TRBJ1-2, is DAMVIQNPRYQVTQFGKPVTLSCSQTLNHNVMYWYQQKSSQAPKLLFHYYDKDFNNEADTPDNFQSRRPNTSFCFLDIRSPGLGDTAMYLCATSPQDRYGYTFGSGTRLTVV.

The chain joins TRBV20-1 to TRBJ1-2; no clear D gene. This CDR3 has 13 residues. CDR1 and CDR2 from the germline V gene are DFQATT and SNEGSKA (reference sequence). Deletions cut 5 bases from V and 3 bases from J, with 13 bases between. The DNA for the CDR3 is TGCAGTGCTCGAGGAGATGTGGACTATGGCTACACCTTC. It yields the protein CSARGDVDYGYTF.

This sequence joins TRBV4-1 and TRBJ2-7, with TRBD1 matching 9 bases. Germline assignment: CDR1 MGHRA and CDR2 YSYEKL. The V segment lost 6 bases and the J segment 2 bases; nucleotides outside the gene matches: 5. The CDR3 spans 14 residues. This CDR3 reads CASRPGTGTYEQYF. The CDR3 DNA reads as TGCGCCAGCAGGCCCGGGACAGGGACCTACGAGCAGTACTTC.

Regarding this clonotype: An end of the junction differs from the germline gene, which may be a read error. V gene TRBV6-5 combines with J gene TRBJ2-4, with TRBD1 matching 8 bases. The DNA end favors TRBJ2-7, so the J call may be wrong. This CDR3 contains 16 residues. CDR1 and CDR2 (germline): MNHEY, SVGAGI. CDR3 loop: CVSSYPTLTGAYEQYF. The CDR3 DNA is TGTGTCAGCAGTTACCCCACCCTGACAGGGGCCTACGAGCAGTACTTC.

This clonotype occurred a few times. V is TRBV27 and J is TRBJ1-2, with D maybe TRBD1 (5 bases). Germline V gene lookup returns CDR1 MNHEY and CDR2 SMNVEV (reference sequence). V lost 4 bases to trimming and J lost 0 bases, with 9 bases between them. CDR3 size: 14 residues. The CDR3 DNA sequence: TGTGCCAGCAGTTACGGGGGGGCTAACTATGGCTACACCTTC. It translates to CASSYGGANYGYTF.

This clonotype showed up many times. For the CDR3, the DNA is TGTGCCAGCAGTGAATGGCCAGTCTCCTACGAGCAGTACTTC. Translated, it gives CASSEWPVSYEQYF. The V gene is TRBV25-1, the J gene TRBJ2-7; D not resolved. This CDR3 region has 14 residues. V shed 1 base and J shed 0 bases, with 7 bases lying between them. Germline V lookup: CDR1 MGHDK, CDR2 SYGVNS.

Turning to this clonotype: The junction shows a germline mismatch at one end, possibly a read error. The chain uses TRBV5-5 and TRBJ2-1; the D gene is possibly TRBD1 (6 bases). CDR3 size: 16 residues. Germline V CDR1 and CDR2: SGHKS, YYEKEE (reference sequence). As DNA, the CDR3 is TGTGCCAGCAGCTGGCAAACAGGGACCCTTTACAATGAGCGGTTCTTC. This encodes CASSWQTGTLYNERFF.